These T cell receptor beta chains were read from a single sample in a study of T cells in Graves' hyperthyroidism and ophthalmopathy. TCRdb recomputed calls from the multiplex PCR reads with MiXCR, one row per CDR3 protein. This table holds some 250,000 distinct CDR3 sequences, around 15% found once. What was sequenced was blood. The receptors were gathered from a woman between 50 and 59 years old with Graves' hyperthyroidism that later progressed to Graves' ophthalmopathy. Both conserved end residues are part of each CDR3. A D gene is named only where the DNA matches it firmly. The size field is filled for only some rows; it gives once, few, many or a size class.

j_call,v_call,d_call,clone_size,cdr3_nt,cdr3_aa
TRBJ1-4,TRBV5-1,-,few,TGCGCCAGCAGCTTAGGGGCGCGGGGTGAAAAACTGTTTTTT,CASSLGARGEKLFF
TRBJ2-1,TRBV12-3/TRBV12-4,TRBD2,many,TGTGCCAGCAGTGTGGGACTAGCCCTCCTTAATGAGCAGTTCTTC,CASSVGLALLNEQFF
TRBJ2-1,TRBV20-1,TRBD2,many,TGCAGTGCTACCGGGACTAGCGGGAGAAGGAGAGCTGAGCAGTTCTTC,CSATGTSGRRRAEQFF
TRBJ1-2,TRBV20-1,-,few,TGCAGTTCGATTAGGGGGTCTCGGGGCTACACCTTC,CSSIRGSRGYTF
TRBJ2-2,TRBV28,-,few,TGTGCCAGCAGTCGGGCGGGGTGGAACACCGGGGAGCTGTTTTTT,CASSRAGWNTGELFF
TRBJ1-1,TRBV5-1,TRBD1,many,TGCGCCAGCAGCGAGACAGGGCGGAACACTGAAGCTTTCTTT,CASSETGRNTEAFF
TRBJ2-1,TRBV28,TRBD2,many,TGTGCCAGCAGTTTAAGTGGCGGGAGTGGAAATGAGCAGTTCTTC,CASSLSGGSGNEQFF
TRBJ2-6,TRBV7-8,TRBD1,few,TGTGCCAGCAGCTCGCGGACAGGGGTTCAGAGCTCTGGGGCCAACGTCCTGACTTTC,CASSSRTGVQSSGANVLTF
TRBJ2-7,TRBV6-2/TRBV6-3,-,many,TGTGCCAGCAGTTTTGGATCGAGTTACGAGCAGTACTTC,CASSFGSSYEQYF
TRBJ2-6,TRBV20-1,-,-,TGCAGTGCTAGAGATTTTCGGGCACCTAGCTCTGGGGCCAACGTCCTGACTTTC,CSARDFRAPSSGANVLTF
TRBJ2-1,TRBV9,TRBD2,-,TGTGCCAGCACCCCCGGGACTAGCGAGTACAATGAGCAGTTCTTC,CASTPGTSEYNEQFF
TRBJ1-1,TRBV20-1,-,-,TGCAGTGCTAGCGTCATCGGGGGACAAATGGACACTGAAGCTTTCTTT,CSASVIGGQMDTEAFF
TRBJ2-2,TRBV2,-,many,TGTGCCAGCAGTGAACAGGTTACGGGGGAGCTGTTTTTT,CASSEQVTGELFF
TRBJ1-1,TRBV14,-,-,TGTGCCAGCAGCCAAGATCAGAACACTGAAGCTTTCTTT,CASSQDQNTEAFF
TRBJ2-1,TRBV28,-,many,TGTGCCAGCAGTCCCCTGGACAGCTACCGCTCCTACAATGAGCAGTTCTTC,CASSPLDSYRSYNEQFF
TRBJ2-1,TRBV5-1,TRBD1,many,TGCGCCAGCAGCGCGGGACAGGGGGAAGAGCAGTTCTTC,CASSAGQGEEQFF
TRBJ1-1,TRBV28,-,many,TGTGCCAGCAGTTTATTGTTCGGAAGGACTGAAGCTTTCTTT,CASSLLFGRTEAFF
TRBJ1-6,TRBV15,-,once,TGTGCCACCAGCAGGAAACACAGGGCACCGGATTCACCCCTCCACTTT,CATSRKHRAPDSPLHF
TRBJ1-1,TRBV29-1,TRBD1,-,TGCAGCGTAGCGGGACAGGGGGCGAACACTGAAGCTTTCTTT,CSVAGQGANTEAFF
TRBJ2-3,TRBV14,-,-,TGTGCCAGCAGCCGAATAACCGTCACAGATACGCAGTATTTT,CASSRITVTDTQYF
TRBJ2-7,TRBV18,-,many,TGTGCCAGCTCACCACGAGGACACGAGCAGTACTTC,CASSPRGHEQYF
TRBJ1-4,TRBV12-3/TRBV12-4,-,-,TGTGCCAGCAGTTCCGACGTGGGTGGAGGTCCAAATGAAAAACTGTTTTTT,CASSSDVGGGPNEKLFF
TRBJ2-5,TRBV6-1,-,many,TGTGCCAGCAGCCCTAAGAGCCAAGAGACCCAGTACTTC,CASSPKSQETQYF